The subject of this entry is one T cell receptor beta chain. What it binds is not known. The V gene's germline CDR1 is SGHDT and CDR2 YYEEEE. The CDR3 loop spans 16 amino acids. J was trimmed by 4 bases and V by 4 bases; bases with no gene match: 9. Time point of the sample: week 11, during vaccination. Vaccination comprised doses that each held 300 ug of mutant IDH1 20-mer peptide, plus topical imiquimod. Measured with immunoSEQ multiplex PCR; TCRdb has only the in-frame clones, and not every one. The table has tens of thousands of clones, roughly 80% seen once. The source of the sample is a study of a mutant IDH1 vaccine in newly diagnosed glioma. Study-level background: All eight of the vaccinations patients received fell in weeks 1, 3, 5, 7, 11, 15, 19 and 23. Patients were pretreated with radiotherapy, temozolomide, or both, mostly both. Treated patients had a mean age of 40.4 years and an approximately 60% male, around 38% female split. The start of vaccination came 4-6 weeks after radiotherapy alone, or with temozolomide cycles.

The sequenced sample was PBMCs, obtained from a glioma patient whose treatment included an IDH1 peptide vaccine. The sequence was obtained from a woman in her forties or fifties with glioma. The chain recombines TRBV5-6 with TRBJ2-2; 8 nucleotides agree with TRBD2. The CDR3 here is CASSLLADGPTGELFF. DNA for the CDR3: TGTGCCAGCAGCCTACTAGCGGACGGACCCACCGGGGAGCTGTTTTTT.